Below, one T cell receptor (beta chain) is given with its context. Its antigen is not identified. These data originate in a study of CD8 T cells in ankylosing spondylitis. Using its own MiXCR run on the 5' RACE reads, TCRdb lists one record per CDR3 protein. The table includes 380,000 or so distinct CDR3 sequences, 20% to 25% detected once. Study-wide points: One TCR beta motif, made up of 7 or 8 highly homologous variants, appeared characteristic of ankylosing spondylitis blood.

V was shortened by 3 bases and J by 4 bases, with 10 bases between the two germline ends. The CDR3 length is 13 residues. The V gene is TRBV23-1, the J gene TRBJ2-7; the D gene is possibly TRBD2 (6 bases). TRBV23-1 is annotated as an ORF whose role is uncertain. The clonotype was recovered from a male donor with ankylosing spondylitis or in good health (not recorded which). The sequenced material came from blood, either unsorted or a sorted T cell fraction (not recorded which). CDR3 sequence: CASSQEGLYEQYF. The CDR3 nucleotides are TGCGCCAGCAGTCAGGAGGGGTTATACGAGCAGTACTTC.